The next 28 T cell receptor beta chains were all read from a single sample in a study of cytomegalovirus exposure and HLA in healthy donors. With 60 Vbeta and 13 Jbeta primers, the PCR was carried out. Libraries were prepared by immunoSEQ multiplex PCR; TCRdb keeps only in-frame clonotypes and omits some of them. The sample includes roughly 150,000 clones, more than 65% of them seen just once. The specimen sequenced was PBMCs. The receptors originated from a young man in good health and CMV-seropositive.

This clone was seen a few times. The chain links TRBV6-6 to TRBJ1-3, with 10 positions matching TRBD1. The germline V gene encodes CDR1 MNHNY and CDR2 SVGAGI (reference sequence). The V segment lost 8 bases and the J segment 0 bases; nucleotides outside the gene matches: 4. The CDR3 length is 15 residues. CDR3 bases: TGTGCCAGCGGGGACAGGGGCTTCTCTGGAAACACCATATATTTT. Residues: CASGDRGFSGNTIYF.

This clone was seen just once. Germline is not matched at one junction end, which may reflect a read error. J is TRBJ1-3 and V is TRBV9; the match to TRBD1 covers 7 bases. Germline CDR1 and CDR2: SGDLS and YYNGEE. This CDR3 is built from 14 residues. The CDR3 DNA reads TGTGCCAGCAGCGGACAGGGCGCTGGCAACACCATATATTTT. Protein sequence: CASSGQGAGNTIYF. The entire variable domain, with the rest obtained from reference TRBV9 and TRBJ1-3, is as follows: DSGVTQTPKHLITATGQRVTLRCSPRSGDLSVYWYQQSLDQGLQFLIQYYNGEERAKGNILERFSAQQFPDLHSELNLSSLELGDSALYFCASSGQGAGNTIYFGEGSWLTVV.

J is TRBJ1-2 and V is TRBV5-6; 8 bases map to TRBD1. The CDR3 totals 15 residues. V shed 2 bases, J shed 1 base, and the junction held 4 bases outside the gene matches. CDR1 and CDR2 from the germline V gene are SGHDT and YYEEEE. This chain's CDR3 is CASSFRDRSNYGYTF. Written as DNA, the CDR3 is TGTGCCAGCAGCTTTCGGGACAGGAGTAACTATGGCTACACCTTC.

The chain uses TRBV10-3 and TRBJ2-2; 7 bases are shared with TRBD2. V dropped 8 bases and J dropped 3; count of bases not matched to a gene: 9. This CDR3 contains 15 residues. Germline V gene sequence: CDR1 ENHRY, CDR2 SYGVKD. The CDR3 region is CAIGGFAGDTGELFF. The CDR3 coding sequence is TGTGCCATCGGGGGGTTCGCGGGGGACACCGGGGAGCTGTTTTTT.

J is TRBJ1-1 and V is TRBV29-1, with a weak D call TRBD1 (6 bases). The CDR3 sequence is 12 residues long. Trimming removed 6 bases at V and 4 bases at J, with 12 bases between. Germline CDR1 and CDR2: SQVTM and ANQGSEA. As DNA, the CDR3 is TGCAGCGTGAAGGAACAGGGCACTGAAGCTTTCTTT. Protein: CSVKEQGTEAFF.

The genes are TRBV27 and TRBJ2-1; 10 bases align to TRBD2. The ends lost 1 base at V and 7 bases at J; junction bases unmatched: 10. The CDR3 contains 17 residues. Germline V gene sequence: CDR1 MNHEY, CDR2 SMNVEV (reference sequence). For the CDR3, the DNA is TGTGCCAGCAGTTTATTGAGCGGGAGGGGCGGTGTGAATGAGCAGTTCTTC. Encoded protein: CASSLLSGRGGVNEQFF.

The chain carries TRBV5-6 and TRBJ1-2; D possibly corresponds to TRBD1 (5 bases). The germline gives CDR1 SGHDT, CDR2 YYEEEE. V lost 1 base to trimming and J lost 5 bases, with 9 bases between them. The CDR3 has 13 amino acids. The CDR3 sequence: CASSLQGEYGYTF. The DNA for the CDR3 is TGTGCCAGCAGCTTGCAGGGCGAGTATGGCTACACCTTC. Complete variable domain (other parts from reference TRBV5-6 and TRBJ1-2): DAGVTQSPTHLIKTRGQQVTLRCSPKSGHDTVSWYQQALGQGPQFIFQYYEEEERQRGNFPDRFSGHQFPNYSSELNVNALLLGDSALYLCASSLQGEYGYTFGSGTRLTVV.

This clone was detected only a few times. CDR3 in amino acids: CASSVGTGSEAFF. CDR3 coding DNA: TGTGCCAGCAGCGTAGGGACAGGGAGTGAAGCTTTCTTT. The chain uses TRBV9 and TRBJ1-1, with 8 bases fitting TRBD1. Germline lookup yields CDR1 SGDLS and CDR2 YYNGEE. V lost 0 bases to trimming and J lost 7 bases; unmatched junction nucleotides: 2. The CDR3 is made up of 13 amino acids.

J is TRBJ2-7 and V is TRBV5-1; a weak D match, TRBD1 (5 bases). The CDR3 contains 14 residues. Germline lookup yields CDR1 SGHRS and CDR2 YFSETQ. V dropped 2 bases and J dropped 5 bases, with 14 bases sitting between them. The CDR3 spells CASSLTGPKDEQYV. CDR3 DNA sequence: TGCGCCAGCAGCTTAACAGGTCCGAAAGACGAGCAGTACGTC.

The chain recombines TRBV2 with TRBJ2-3, with D unclear. V was clipped by 5 bases and J by 5 bases, with 5 bases between them. This CDR3 has 11 amino acids. Germline V gene lookup returns CDR1 SNHLY and CDR2 FYNNEI. In DNA form, the CDR3 reads TGTGCCAGCAGTCTCCGAGATACGCAGTATTTT. Translating gives CASSLRDTQYF.

This clone was recorded only once. The rearrangement uses TRBV27 and TRBJ1-2, with D perhaps matching TRBD1 (5 bases). V gave up 2 bases and J gave up 4 bases, with 29 bases separating them. This CDR3 has 20 residues. Germline V gives CDR1 MNHEY, CDR2 SMNVEV (reference sequence). The DNA for the CDR3 is TGTGCCAGCAGTTTAAGGCGCGGGGCGTTCCCAGGCAACTTGGGCTATGGCTACACCTTC. Its protein product is CASSLRRGAFPGNLGYGYTF.

This rearrangement joins TRBV6-1 to TRBJ2-3; the D gene is possibly TRBD1 (6 bases). Trimming removed 3 bases at V and 6 bases at J, with 13 bases between. The CDR3 loop spans 14 amino acids. Germline CDR1 MNHNS, CDR2 SASEGT. The CDR3 nucleotides are TGTGCCAGCAGTGATCCTTCAACAGGGGATACGCAGTATTTT. Protein product: CASSDPSTGDTQYF.

The chain joins TRBV4-2 to TRBJ2-2; possible D gene TRBD2, 5 bases. The germline V and J ends were trimmed by 0 bases and 5 bases, with 7 bases remaining between them. CDR3 length: 14 amino acids. CDR1 is LGHNA and CDR2 is YNFKEQ in the germline V gene. CDR3 sequence: CASSQERETGELFF. CDR3 coding DNA: TGTGCCAGCAGCCAAGAAAGGGAGACCGGGGAGCTGTTTTTT.

The chain recombines TRBV28 with TRBJ1-4, with 7 bases aligning to TRBD1. J lost 5 bases, V lost 9 bases, and 9 bases had no gene match. The CDR3 is 14 residues long. Germline CDR1 and CDR2: MDHEN and SYDVKM. CDR3 DNA: TGTGCCAGTAGGAGGACAGGTGGGAATGAAAAACTGTTTTTT. This translates into CASRRTGGNEKLFF.

The V call is TRBV5-1, the J call TRBJ1-5; D not certain. V lost 7 bases to trimming and J lost 5 bases, with 13 bases between them. Looked up from germline, CDR1 is SGHRS and CDR2 is YFSETQ. The CDR3 spans 13 residues. The CDR3: CASARSNDQPQHF. The CDR3 DNA sequence: TGCGCCAGCGCCCGTAGCAACGATCAGCCCCAGCATTTT.

V gene TRBV30 combines with J gene TRBJ2-5; 14 bases agree with TRBD2. The trim removed 5 bases at V and 4 bases at J, leaving 6 bases unmatched. CDR1 GTSNPN and CDR2 SVGIG come from the germline V gene (reference sequence). This CDR3 has 15 amino acids. Here the CDR3 reads CAWGAGTSGRETQYF. CDR3 DNA sequence: TGTGCCTGGGGGGCCGGGACTAGCGGGAGAGAGACCCAGTACTTC. Looking up the rest from reference TRBV30 and TRBJ2-5 gives the full variable domain: SQTIHQWPATLVQPVGSPLSLECTVEGTSNPNLYWYRQAAGRGLQLLFYSVGIGQISSEVPQNLSASRPQDRQFILSSKKLLLSDSGFYLCAWGAGTSGRETQYFGPGTRLLVL.

This clone came up a few times. This chain links TRBV30 with TRBJ1-5; no firm D call. The CDR3 covers 15 residues. Germline V gives CDR1 GTSNPN, CDR2 SVGIG (reference sequence). Trimming removed 1 base at V and 9 bases at J, with 19 bases between. The CDR3, as DNA: TGTGCCTGGAGTGGCGGTTCCCAATTCATCAGGCCCCAGCATTTT. Translating it yields CAWSGGSQFIRPQHF. Filled out from reference TRBV30 and TRBJ1-5, the complete variable domain reads SQTIHQWPATLVQPVGSPLSLECTVEGTSNPNLYWYRQAAGRGLQLLFYSVGIGQISSEVPQNLSASRPQDRQFILSSKKLLLSDSGFYLCAWSGGSQFIRPQHFGDGTRLSIL.

CDR3 protein: CASSEDWGGWTDTQYF. DNA for the CDR3: TGTGCCAGCAGTGAAGATTGGGGGGGCTGGACAGATACGCAGTATTTT. The rearrangement links TRBV6-1 to TRBJ2-3, with a tentative D call TRBD2 (7 bases). Germline loops: CDR1 MNHNS, CDR2 SASEGT. Trimming stripped 1 base from V and 3 bases from J, with 14 bases between. CDR3 length equals 16 residues.

The chain combines TRBV29-1 with TRBJ2-2; a weak D match, TRBD2 (6 bases). The CDR3 extends over 12 amino acids. Between the trimmed V and J ends, which lost 5 bases and 6 bases, there was a span of 10 bases. Per germline, CDR1 SQVTM and CDR2 ANQGSEA. The chain's CDR3 is CSVPRGPGELFF. In nucleotides, the CDR3 is TGCAGCGTTCCGCGGGGTCCCGGGGAGCTGTTTTTT.

The gene calls are TRBV19 and TRBJ2-1; TRBD2 aligns across 15 bases. CDR3 length: 19 residues. Per germline, CDR1 LNHDA and CDR2 SQIVND (reference sequence). V shed 6 bases and J 8 bases; nucleotides not matched to a gene: 17. The CDR3 nucleotides read TGTGCCAGTAGACCTCTAGGAAGGACTAGCGGGGGGGCCATCGATGAGCAGTTCTTC. Amino acids: CASRPLGRTSGGAIDEQFF.

This sequence joins TRBV13 and TRBJ2-3; no reliable D call. The CDR3 length is 13 residues. V lost 2 bases, J lost 6 bases, and 9 bases lay in between. Germline V gene lookup returns CDR1 PRHDT and CDR2 FYEKMQ (reference sequence). CDR3 in amino acids: CASSLLYPDTQYF. The CDR3 coding sequence is TGTGCCAGCAGCTTACTCTATCCCGATACGCAGTATTTT.

This chain links TRBV18 with TRBJ1-4, with D possibly TRBD1 on 5 matching bases. V shed 5 bases and J shed 7 bases, with 20 bases lying between them. The CDR3 loop spans 16 amino acids. Per the germline V gene, CDR1 is KGHSH and CDR2 is LQKENI. The CDR3 protein is CASSEAQGGITEKLFF. The DNA for the CDR3 is TGTGCCAGCTCAGAGGCCCAGGGTGGGATTACTGAAAAACTGTTTTTT.

This clone has just one count. The rearrangement links TRBV30 to TRBJ1-2; D perhaps matches TRBD1 (6 bases). V lost 5 bases and J 4 bases, leaving 17 bases between the germline ends. The germline V gene has CDR1 GTSNPN and CDR2 SVGIG (reference sequence). CDR3 length: 14 residues. CDR3 protein: CAWDPGTSLYGYTF. The CDR3 coding sequence is TGTGCCTGGGATCCCGGGACATCCCTCTATGGCTACACCTTC.

The genes are TRBV28 and TRBJ2-2; TRBD2 is a possible D gene (6 bases). Trimming pared 3 bases from V and 1 base from J, leaving 12 bases between. CDR1 MDHEN and CDR2 SYDVKM come from the germline V gene. CDR3 size: 16 residues. This chain's CDR3 is CASSFPWRENTGELFF. The CDR3 bases are TGTGCCAGCAGTTTCCCCTGGCGGGAGAACACCGGGGAGCTGTTTTTT.

Only a few counts were recorded for this clone. The V and J genes are TRBV5-1 and TRBJ1-6; tentatively, D is TRBD1 (6 bases). V shed 8 bases and J shed 7 bases, with 16 bases lying between them. The CDR3 runs to 14 residues. Germline CDR1 SGHRS, CDR2 YFSETQ. CDR3 region: CASTPTGGNSPLHF. As DNA, the CDR3 is TGCGCCAGTACCCCGACAGGCGGCAATTCACCCCTCCACTTT.

This chain uses TRBV5-1 with TRBJ2-3; 9 bases agree with TRBD1. CDR1 SGHRS and CDR2 YFSETQ come from the germline V gene. V trimming: 1 base; J trimming: 5 bases; junction bases outside the gene matches: 5. The CDR3 covers 15 residues. CDR3 residues: CASSLTGGEGDTQYF. CDR3 in DNA: TGCGCCAGCAGCTTGACAGGGGGCGAGGGAGATACGCAGTATTTT.

This chain uses TRBV15 with TRBJ2-1, with TRBD1 matching over 10 bases. Germline V gene lookup returns CDR1 LNHNV and CDR2 YYDKDF (reference sequence). There are 19 residues in the CDR3. V was pared by 5 bases and J by 0 bases, with 13 bases of the junction left unmatched. CDR3 nucleotides: TGTGCCACCAGCGGTCGGGACAGGGGCTTCGGGGGCTCCTACAATGAGCAGTTCTTC. Amino acids: CATSGRDRGFGGSYNEQFF. Variable domain in full (rest from reference TRBV15 and TRBJ2-1): DAMVIQNPRYQVTQFGKPVTLSCSQTLNHNVMYWYQQKSSQAPKLLFHYYDKDFNNEADTPDNFQSRRPNTSFCFLDIRSPGLGDTAMYLCATSGRDRGFGGSYNEQFFGPGTRLTVL.

This sequence joins TRBV5-6 and TRBJ1-1; TRBD1 agrees at 8 bases. CDR1 and CDR2 (germline): SGHDT, YYEEEE. With V trimmed by 4 bases and J by 0 bases, 17 bases remained unmatched. This CDR3 has 19 amino acids. DNA of the CDR3: TGTGCCAGCAGCGCGGGACAGGTTCTGGGGGAGTATATGAACACTGAAGCTTTCTTT. It is translated as CASSAGQVLGEYMNTEAFF. Full variable domain (rest looked up from reference TRBV5-6 and TRBJ1-1): DAGVTQSPTHLIKTRGQQVTLRCSPKSGHDTVSWYQQALGQGPQFIFQYYEEEERQRGNFPDRFSGHQFPNYSSELNVNALLLGDSALYLCASSAGQVLGEYMNTEAFFGQGTRLTVV.